Each of the 7 T cell receptor beta chains below was sequenced from the same sample in a study of shared T cell receptors in the human thymus. Assay: immunoSEQ multiplex PCR; the TCRdb copy retains only in-frame clones and omits some. Seen here are approximately 400,000 clones, around 95% observed once, and the top ten hold roughly 0.02%. The sequencing input was thymocytes. The receptors derive from a human donor.

The chain uses TRBV12-5 and TRBJ2-5, with 10 bases matching TRBD1. The CDR3 runs to 15 residues. Germline assignment: CDR1 LGHNT and CDR2 FRNRAP. The ends lost 3 bases at V and 5 bases at J; junction bases unmatched: 6. CDR3: CASGFGQGDRETQYF. The CDR3 coding sequence is TGTGCTAGTGGTTTTGGACAGGGGGACCGTGAGACCCAGTACTTC.

The rearrangement joins TRBV30 to TRBJ2-5; D may be TRBD1 or TRBD2 (5 bases each). Trimming left V 3 bases short and J 1 base short, with 9 bases between. Per germline, CDR1 GTSNPN and CDR2 SVGIG (reference sequence). This CDR3 is 13 amino acids long. The DNA for the CDR3 is TGTGCCTGGAGGGGGGATGGCCAAGAGACCCAGTACTTC. It yields the protein CAWRGDGQETQYF.

The chain carries TRBV27 and TRBJ2-5; D is uncertain. The CDR3 runs 10 residues. Germline CDR1 MNHEY, CDR2 SMNVEV (reference sequence). Trimming shortened V by 8 bases and J by 1 base, and 2 bases separated the two germline ends. Here the CDR3 reads CASRQETQYF. The CDR3, as DNA: TGTGCCAGCCGCCAAGAGACCCAGTACTTC.

The CDR3 loop is CASSPDHNQAKNIQYF. The CDR3 DNA is TGTGCCAGCAGCCCGGACCATAACCAAGCCAAAAACATTCAGTACTTC. The genes are TRBV7-3 and TRBJ2-4, with unresolved D. Germline lookup yields CDR1 SGHTA and CDR2 FQGTGA. The CDR3 runs to 16 residues. The ends were cut back, 5 bases at V and 0 bases at J, with 14 bases in the middle.

On this clone itself: Germline and junction disagree at one end, which may indicate a read error. The chain uses TRBV14 and TRBJ2-1; D possibly uses TRBD1 or TRBD2 (5 bases each). The length of the CDR3 is 10 residues. Germline loops: CDR1 SGHDN, CDR2 FVKESK. CDR3 residues: CASSQVRDLF. Here the CDR3 DNA reads TGTGCCAGCAGCCAAGTACGGGACCTCTTC.

The chain links TRBV15 to TRBJ2-7, with 8 positions matching TRBD1. CDR3 length: 16 amino acids. V lost 5 bases and J lost 3; bases outside the gene matches: 12. Germline CDR1 reads LNHNV; CDR2 reads YYDKDF (reference sequence). The CDR3 is CATSGDRPRPYYEQYF. DNA of the CDR3: TGTGCCACCAGCGGGGACAGGCCCCGCCCCTACTACGAGCAGTACTTC.

The V gene is TRBV12-5, the J gene TRBJ2-2; D possibly corresponds to TRBD2 (5 bases). Germline V gene sequence: CDR1 LGHNT, CDR2 FRNRAP. V was shortened by 0 bases and J by 6 bases, with 17 bases between the two germline ends. This CDR3 region has 17 residues. CDR3 DNA sequence: TGTGCTAGTGGTTTGGTACGAGGGTTTAATACCGCCGGGGAGCTGTTTTTT. This sequence encodes CASGLVRGFNTAGELFF.